The 26 T cell receptor beta chains listed next were all sequenced from one sample in a study of blood T cell repertoires in COVID-19. Data came from immunoSEQ multiplex PCR; TCRdb stores just in-frame clones and leaves some out. The table lists approximately 150,000 clones, around 84% of them singletons. The material sequenced was peripheral blood. The source is a human donor in a cohort sampled during active COVID-19.

The chain employs TRBV7-9 and TRBJ1-1; D is unclear. Germline assignment: CDR1 SEHNR and CDR2 FQNEAQ (reference sequence). With 5 bases removed from V and 3 bases from J, the gap between germline ends came to 13 bases. CDR3 length: 14 amino acids. DNA for the CDR3: TGTGCCAGCAGCCAAGACGGAGGGCACACTGAAGCTTTCTTT. The encoded protein is CASSQDGGHTEAFF.

The genes are TRBV18 and TRBJ1-2; a possible D gene is TRBD1 (6 bases). Germline V lookup: CDR1 KGHSH, CDR2 LQKENI. The length of the CDR3 is 15 residues. V was pared by 6 bases and J by 4 bases, with 18 bases between. This CDR3 reads CASSEEDRSLYGYTF. The CDR3 DNA sequence: TGTGCCAGCTCCGAAGAAGACAGGTCACTCTATGGCTACACCTTC.

The chain combines TRBV10-3 with TRBJ2-3; 11 bases map to TRBD2. The CDR3 is made up of 15 amino acids. After removal of 10 bases from V and 2 bases from J, the junction contained 8 bases not matched to a gene. Germline CDR1 ENHRY, CDR2 SYGVKD. The CDR3 nucleotides are TGTGCCAGCAGGCTAGCGGGGGGCTACACAGATACGCAGTATTTT. Translation gives CASRLAGGYTDTQYF.

V is TRBV10-3 and J is TRBJ2-2, with D tentatively TRBD2 (6 bases). Germline V lookup: CDR1 ENHRY, CDR2 SYGVKD. The CDR3 sequence is 15 residues long. The V gene lost 4 bases and the J gene lost 3 bases, with 12 bases spanning the gap. The CDR3 region is CAISAEGGDTGELFF. CDR3 nucleotides: TGTGCCATCAGTGCTGAGGGAGGAGACACCGGGGAGCTGTTTTTT.

The rearrangement links TRBV25-1 to TRBJ2-1, with TRBD2 as a possible D gene (7 bases). Trimming removed 8 bases from V and 9 bases from J, with 29 bases in between. The CDR3 totals 17 residues. Germline V CDR1 and CDR2: MGHDK, SYGVNS. The CDR3 here is CASLRATGGGAFSEQFF. The DNA for the CDR3 is TGTGCCAGCCTCCGGGCCACTGGTGGGGGGGCTTTTTCTGAGCAGTTCTTC.

J is TRBJ2-3 and V is TRBV19, with TRBD2 identical over 9 bases. V lost 3 bases and J lost 3; bases outside the gene matches: 7. CDR3 length equals 16 residues. Germline loops: CDR1 LNHDA, CDR2 SQIVND (reference sequence). DNA for the CDR3: TGTGCCAGTAGTATTTACAGCCTAGCGGGAACAGATACGCAGTATTTT. It is translated as CASSIYSLAGTDTQYF.

The J gene is TRBJ2-1, the V gene TRBV5-1, with TRBD1 matching 12 bases. The J segment lost 0 bases and the V segment lost 6 bases, leaving 13 bases of the junction unmatched. This CDR3 contains 19 residues. The germline CDR1 and CDR2 sequences are SGHRS and YFSETQ. CDR3 in amino acids: CASNSGTGGQIFSYNEQFF. The CDR3, as DNA: TGCGCCAGCAACTCCGGGACAGGGGGCCAGATTTTCTCCTACAATGAGCAGTTCTTC. The variable domain in full, completed from reference TRBV5-1 and TRBJ2-1, reads KAGVTQTPRYLIKTRGQQVTLSCSPISGHRSVSWYQQTPGQGLQFLFEYFSETQRNKGNFPGRFSGRQFSNSRSEMNVSTLELGDSALYLCASNSGTGGQIFSYNEQFFGPGTRLTVL.

The chain links TRBV9 to TRBJ2-2; 7 nucleotides align to TRBD2. V lost 3 bases, J lost 0 bases, and 5 bases stayed unmatched. Germline lookup yields CDR1 SGDLS and CDR2 YYNGEE. CDR3 length: 16 amino acids. This CDR3 is CASSETSSSNTGELFF. The CDR3 DNA is TGTGCCAGCAGCGAGACTAGCTCCTCGAACACCGGGGAGCTGTTTTTT.

The chain joins TRBV10-3 to TRBJ2-5; 13 bases match TRBD2. The germline CDR1 and CDR2 sequences are ENHRY and SYGVKD. The CDR3 spans 20 residues. Trimming removed 4 bases from V and 3 bases from J; junction bases left unmatched: 17. The DNA for the CDR3 is TGTGCCATCAGTGCCAATCCCGGGACTAGCGGGACCGAGGGGGAAGAGACCCAGTACTTC. It translates to CAISANPGTSGTEGEETQYF.

V usage is TRBV5-5 and J usage is TRBJ1-5, with unresolved D. This CDR3 region has 15 residues. V dropped 0 bases and J dropped 2 bases, with 9 bases sitting between them. The germline V gene encodes CDR1 SGHKS and CDR2 YYEKEE (reference sequence). In nucleotides, the CDR3 is TGTGCCAGCAGCTTGGGCGGGAGTGGCAATCAGCCCCAGCATTTT. Encoded protein: CASSLGGSGNQPQHF.

The genes are TRBV7-9 and TRBJ2-7; maybe TRBD1 (5 bases). V lost 1 base and J 10 bases, leaving 11 bases between the germline ends. The germline V gene has CDR1 SEHNR and CDR2 FQNEAQ (reference sequence). This CDR3 contains 12 residues. The DNA for the CDR3 is TGTGCCAGCAGCTTAGAGGCGCAGGGACAGTACTTC. It is translated as CASSLEAQGQYF.

The chain links TRBV27 to TRBJ1-2, with D possibly being TRBD1 (6 bases). V was trimmed by 2 bases and J by 4 bases, leaving 20 bases between them. The CDR3 contains 17 residues. Germline V gives CDR1 MNHEY, CDR2 SMNVEV (reference sequence). CDR3 sequence reads: CASSLTLQGRGGYGYTF. For the CDR3, the DNA is TGTGCCAGCAGTTTAACTCTCCAGGGGCGCGGGGGCTATGGCTACACCTTC.

V is TRBV3-1 (or the pseudogene TRBV3-2) and J is TRBJ2-5; D perhaps matches TRBD1 (6 bases). The CDR3 is made up of 15 amino acids. The germline V and J ends were trimmed by 0 bases and 5 bases, with 13 bases remaining between them. The germline V gene has CDR1 LGHDT and CDR2 YNNKEL (reference sequence). Here the CDR3 DNA reads TGTGCCAGCAGCCAAGAACTCAGGGGTCTGGAGACCCAGTACTTC. This encodes CASSQELRGLETQYF.

The V call is TRBV5-4, the J call TRBJ2-3, with 8 bases identical to TRBD2. This CDR3 region has 16 residues. In germline, CDR1 is SGHNT, CDR2 YYREEE (reference sequence). With 4 bases clipped from V and 0 bases from J, the junction kept 7 bases outside the gene matches. The DNA for the CDR3 is TGTGCCAGCAGCGGCAGGGCGGGGGGAAGCACAGATACGCAGTATTTT. It translates to CASSGRAGGSTDTQYF.

This sequence joins TRBV7-3 and TRBJ1-1; the match to TRBD1 covers 10 bases. V trimming: 1 base; J trimming: 6 bases; junction bases outside the gene matches: 11. The CDR3 totals 17 residues. Per germline, CDR1 SGHTA and CDR2 FQGTGA. The CDR3 here is CASSLRGTGEDHAEAFF. CDR3 bases: TGTGCCAGCAGCTTAAGAGGGACAGGGGAGGATCACGCTGAAGCTTTCTTT.

This clone was detected a few times. The chain combines TRBV10-3 with TRBJ1-3; tentatively, D is TRBD1 (6 bases). Trimming pared 5 bases from V and 1 base from J, leaving 9 bases between. Per germline, CDR1 ENHRY and CDR2 SYGVKD. There are 14 residues in the CDR3. The CDR3, as DNA: TGTGCCATCAGTCTAACAGGGTCTGGAAACACCATATATTTT. Translated, it gives CAISLTGSGNTIYF.

The rearrangement joins TRBV6-5 to TRBJ1-6; D uncertain. Deletions cut 8 bases from V and 0 bases from J, with 8 bases between. Germline V gene sequence: CDR1 MNHEY, CDR2 SVGAGI. The CDR3 is made up of 14 amino acids. The CDR3 DNA follows: TGTGCCAGCGTCATCAGCTCCTATAATTCACCCCTCCACTTT. Protein: CASVISSYNSPLHF.

The chain links TRBV3-1 (or the pseudogene TRBV3-2) to TRBJ1-6; no reliable D call. CDR3 length: 13 residues. The germline V gene has CDR1 LGHDT and CDR2 YNNKEL (reference sequence). Trimming stripped 3 bases from V and 13 bases from J, with 13 bases between. This CDR3 is CASSQALSAPLHF. The CDR3 DNA follows: TGTGCCAGCAGCCAGGCTCTCAGTGCCCCCCTCCACTTT.

This sequence joins TRBV27 and TRBJ2-6, with a tentative D call TRBD2 (5 bases). This CDR3 comprises 15 residues. Germline CDR1 MNHEY, CDR2 SMNVEV (reference sequence). V was shortened by 1 base and J by 4 bases, with 8 bases between the two germline ends. The CDR3 spells CASSLFGVGANVLTF. The CDR3 DNA follows: TGTGCCAGCAGTTTATTCGGGGTCGGGGCCAACGTCCTGACTTTC.

This clone appeared once. The chain joins TRBV27 to TRBJ2-5; 8 bases map to TRBD2. The germline CDR1 and CDR2 sequences are MNHEY and SMNVEV (reference sequence). The CDR3 is 16 residues long. Trimming at V came to 3 bases and at J to 1 base, leaving 7 bases not matched to a gene. CDR3 sequence reads: CASSFLPGTSQETQYF. DNA for the CDR3: TGTGCCAGCAGTTTCCTCCCGGGGACTAGCCAAGAGACCCAGTACTTC.

The rearrangement links TRBV6-2 or TRBV6-3 to TRBJ2-7, with TRBD2 identical over 9 bases. V shed 2 bases and J 8 bases; nucleotides not matched to a gene: 4. Germline CDR1 MNHEY, CDR2 SVGEGT. The length of the CDR3 is 13 residues. The CDR3 spells CASSYERGAKQYV. CDR3 nucleotides: TGTGCCAGCAGTTACGAGCGGGGGGCGAAGCAGTACGTC.

The chain uses TRBV5-4 and TRBJ2-2, with 8 bases matching TRBD2. V dropped 4 bases and J dropped 7; count of bases not matched to a gene: 15. The CDR3 covers 17 residues. Per germline, CDR1 SGHNT and CDR2 YYREEE (reference sequence). CDR3 DNA sequence: TGTGCCAGCAGCGGCACCGGGACTAGAAGGGCCGACGGGGAGCTGTTTTTT. This sequence encodes CASSGTGTRRADGELFF.

The genes are TRBV5-4 and TRBJ1-1; 9 nucleotides align to TRBD1. Trimming took 7 bases from V and 1 from J; bases not matched to a gene: 8. The CDR3 is 15 amino acids. In germline, CDR1 is SGHNT, CDR2 YYREEE (reference sequence). The CDR3 nucleotides read TGTGCCAGCGGGACAGGGTCCCCACAGAACACTGAAGCTTTCTTT. It encodes CASGTGSPQNTEAFF.

The genes are TRBV2 and TRBJ2-1; 12 bases fit TRBD2. This CDR3 contains 13 residues. Germline trimming cut 11 bases from V and 5 bases from J; bases unmatched to any gene: 4. The germline CDR1 and CDR2 sequences are SNHLY and FYNNEI. The CDR3 DNA reads as TGTGCCCCCGGACTAGCGGGGAACAATGAGCAGTTCTTC. Translating it yields CAPGLAGNNEQFF. Filled out from reference TRBV2 and TRBJ2-1, the complete variable domain reads EPEVTQTPSHQVTQMGQEVILRCVPISNHLYFYWYRQILGQKVEFLVSFYNNEISEKSEIFDDQFSVERPDGSNFTLKIRSTKLEDSAMYFCAPGLAGNNEQFFGPGTRLTVL.

The J gene is TRBJ2-7, the V gene TRBV7-8, with D possibly matching TRBD2 (5 bases). Per germline, CDR1 SGHVS and CDR2 FQNEAQ. The CDR3 runs 18 residues. Between the trimmed V and J ends, which lost 7 bases and 0 bases, there was a span of 25 bases. CDR3 sequence: CASTPYRTSGNPSYEQYF. The CDR3 DNA follows: TGTGCCAGCACCCCTTACCGGACCTCCGGGAACCCCTCCTACGAGCAGTACTTC.

The chain has TRBV7-2 and TRBJ2-3; D is perhaps TRBD1 (5 bases). CDR1 SGHTA and CDR2 FQGNSA come from the germline V gene. Trimming took off 2 bases at V and 2 bases at J, with 8 bases between the two ends. The CDR3 is made up of 14 amino acids. The CDR3 reads CASSLLQATDTQYF. In DNA form, the CDR3 reads TGTGCCAGCAGCTTACTACAGGCCACAGATACGCAGTATTTT.